This T cell receptor (beta chain) originates from a study of T cell responses to AZD1222 COVID-19 vaccine. Whole-study results and caveats: White British ancestry dominated among donors, who included more females, and clonal diversity was possibly underestimated. Compared with day 0, the breadth and depth of the Spike-specific TCR repertoire rose significantly after two doses of AZD1222. Nearly half of spike-specific TCRs reportedly go after variant regions that carry no mutations.

As regards this clone: What it recognizes is unknown.

In germline, CDR1 is SGHRS, CDR2 YFSETQ. Trimming removed 3 bases from V and 4 bases from J; junction bases left unmatched: 12. The length of the CDR3 is 17 residues. Only in-frame clones appear in the TCRdb table, and some are missing; sequencing was by immunoSEQ multiplex PCR. The sample lists approximately 100,000 clones, around nine tenths occurring once. Sequenced material: peripheral blood, taken 28 days after the second dose of the MenACWY control vaccine. The source is an adult who received the MenACWY meningococcal vaccine as a control. The chain couples TRBV5-1 to TRBJ1-1; 10 bases line up with TRBD1. CDR3 residues: CASSSWTGGLHSTEAFF. CDR3 DNA sequence: TGCGCCAGCAGCTCCTGGACAGGGGGGCTGCATAGCACTGAAGCTTTCTTT.